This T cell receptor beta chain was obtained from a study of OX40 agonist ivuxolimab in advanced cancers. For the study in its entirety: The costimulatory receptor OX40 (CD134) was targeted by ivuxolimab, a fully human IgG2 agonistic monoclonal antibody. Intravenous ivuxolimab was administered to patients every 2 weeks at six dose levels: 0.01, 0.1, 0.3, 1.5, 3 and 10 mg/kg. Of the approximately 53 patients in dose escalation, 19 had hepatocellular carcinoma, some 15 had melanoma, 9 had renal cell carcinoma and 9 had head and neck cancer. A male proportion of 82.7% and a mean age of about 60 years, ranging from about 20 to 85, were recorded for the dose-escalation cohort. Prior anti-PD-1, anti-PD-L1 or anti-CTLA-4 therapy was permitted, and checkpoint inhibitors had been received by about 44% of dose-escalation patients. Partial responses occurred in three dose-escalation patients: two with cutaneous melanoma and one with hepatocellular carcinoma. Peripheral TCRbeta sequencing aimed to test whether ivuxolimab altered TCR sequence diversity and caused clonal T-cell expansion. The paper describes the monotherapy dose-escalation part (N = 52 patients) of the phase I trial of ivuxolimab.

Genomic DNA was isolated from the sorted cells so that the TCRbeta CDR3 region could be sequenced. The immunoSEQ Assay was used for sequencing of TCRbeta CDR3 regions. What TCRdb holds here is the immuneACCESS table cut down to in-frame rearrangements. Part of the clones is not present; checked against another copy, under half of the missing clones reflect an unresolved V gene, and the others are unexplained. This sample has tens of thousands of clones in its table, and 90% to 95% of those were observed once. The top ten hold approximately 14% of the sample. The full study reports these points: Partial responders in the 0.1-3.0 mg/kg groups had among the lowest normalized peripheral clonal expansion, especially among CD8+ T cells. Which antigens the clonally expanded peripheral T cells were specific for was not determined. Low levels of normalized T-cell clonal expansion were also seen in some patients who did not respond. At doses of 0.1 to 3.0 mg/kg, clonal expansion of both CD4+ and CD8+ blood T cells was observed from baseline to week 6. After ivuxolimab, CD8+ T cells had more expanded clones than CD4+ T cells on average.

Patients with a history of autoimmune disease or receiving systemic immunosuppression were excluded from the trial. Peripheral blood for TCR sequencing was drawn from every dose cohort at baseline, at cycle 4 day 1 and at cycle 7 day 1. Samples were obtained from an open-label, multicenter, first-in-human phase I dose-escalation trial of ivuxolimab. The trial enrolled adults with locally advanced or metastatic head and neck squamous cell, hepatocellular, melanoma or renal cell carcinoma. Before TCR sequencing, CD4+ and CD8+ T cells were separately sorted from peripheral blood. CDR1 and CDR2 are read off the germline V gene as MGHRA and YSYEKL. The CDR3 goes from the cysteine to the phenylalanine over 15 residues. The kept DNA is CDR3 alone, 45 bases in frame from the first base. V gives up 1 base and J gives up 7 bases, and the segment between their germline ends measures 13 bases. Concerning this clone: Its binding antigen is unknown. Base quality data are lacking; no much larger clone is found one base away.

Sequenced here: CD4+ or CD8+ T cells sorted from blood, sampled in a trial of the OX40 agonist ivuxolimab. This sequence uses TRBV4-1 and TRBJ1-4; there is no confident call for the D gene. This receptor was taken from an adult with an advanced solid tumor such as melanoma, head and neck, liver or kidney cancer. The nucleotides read TGCGCCAGCAGCCAAGGGAGGGCGGTCGTTGAAAAACTGTTTTTT. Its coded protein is CASSQGRAVVEKLFF.